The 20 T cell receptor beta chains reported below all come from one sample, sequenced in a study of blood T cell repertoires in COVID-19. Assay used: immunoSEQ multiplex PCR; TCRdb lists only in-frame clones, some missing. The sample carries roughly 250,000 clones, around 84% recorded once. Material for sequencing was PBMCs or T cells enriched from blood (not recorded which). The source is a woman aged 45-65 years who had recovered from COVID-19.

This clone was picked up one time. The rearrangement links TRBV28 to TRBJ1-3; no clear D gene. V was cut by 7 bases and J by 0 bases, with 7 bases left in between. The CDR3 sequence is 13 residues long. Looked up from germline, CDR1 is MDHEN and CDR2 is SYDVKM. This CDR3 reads CASIRLSGNTIYF. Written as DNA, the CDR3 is TGTGCCAGCATACGACTCTCTGGAAACACCATATATTTT. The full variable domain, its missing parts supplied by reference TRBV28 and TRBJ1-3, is DVKVTQSSRYLVKRTGEKVFLECVQDMDHENMFWYRQDPGLGLRLIYFSYDVKMKEKGDIPEGYSVSREKKERFSLILESASTNQTSMYLCASIRLSGNTIYFGEGSWLTVV.

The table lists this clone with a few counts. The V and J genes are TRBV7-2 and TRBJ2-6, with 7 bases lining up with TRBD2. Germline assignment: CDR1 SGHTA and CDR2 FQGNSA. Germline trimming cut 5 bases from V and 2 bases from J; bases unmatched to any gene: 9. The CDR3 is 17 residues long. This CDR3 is CASSERARGAGANVLTF. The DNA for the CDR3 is TGTGCCAGCAGCGAGAGGGCTCGGGGGGCTGGGGCCAACGTCCTGACTTTC.

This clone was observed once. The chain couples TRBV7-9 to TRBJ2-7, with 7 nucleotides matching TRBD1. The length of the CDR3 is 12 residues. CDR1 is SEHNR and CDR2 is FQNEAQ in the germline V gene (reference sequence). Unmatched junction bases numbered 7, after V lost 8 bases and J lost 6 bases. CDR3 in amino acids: CASGTVHSEQYF. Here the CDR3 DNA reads TGTGCCAGCGGGACAGTTCATTCCGAGCAGTACTTC.

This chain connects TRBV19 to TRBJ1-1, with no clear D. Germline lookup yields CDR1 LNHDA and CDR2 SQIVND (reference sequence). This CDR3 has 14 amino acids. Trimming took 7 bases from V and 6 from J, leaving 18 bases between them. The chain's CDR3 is CASIPRERASEAFF. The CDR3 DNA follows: TGTGCCAGTATTCCGCGGGAGAGGGCTTCTGAAGCTTTCTTT.

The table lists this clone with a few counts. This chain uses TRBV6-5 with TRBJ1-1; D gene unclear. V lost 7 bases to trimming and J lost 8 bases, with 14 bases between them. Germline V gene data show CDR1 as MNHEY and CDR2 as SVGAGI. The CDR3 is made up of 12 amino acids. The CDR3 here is CASTLRGGEAFF. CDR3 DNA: TGTGCCAGCACCCTGCGGGGTGGAGAAGCTTTCTTT.

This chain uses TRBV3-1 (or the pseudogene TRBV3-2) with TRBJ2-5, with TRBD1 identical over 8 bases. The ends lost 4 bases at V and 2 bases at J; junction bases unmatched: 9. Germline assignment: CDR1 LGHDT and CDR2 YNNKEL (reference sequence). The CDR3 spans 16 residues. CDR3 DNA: TGTGCCAGCAGCCCCCTGAGGACAGGGTGGCAAGAGACCCAGTACTTC. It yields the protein CASSPLRTGWQETQYF.

This chain's CDR3 is CASSHPRGGFGEKLFF. DNA of the CDR3: TGTGCCAGCAGCCATCCGAGGGGGGGGTTCGGTGAAAAACTGTTTTTT. The chain joins TRBV3-1 (or the pseudogene TRBV3-2) to TRBJ1-4, with D tentatively TRBD1 (6 bases). Trimming cost V 3 bases and J 7 bases, with 18 bases left between them. Germline CDR1 is LGHDT and CDR2 is YNNKEL (reference sequence). The CDR3 is made up of 16 amino acids.

The CDR3 nucleotides are TGTGCCAGCAGTCAGGGGACTAGCGGGAGACTTGGGCAAGAGACCCAGTACTTC. Translation: CASSQGTSGRLGQETQYF. The chain recombines TRBV6-2 or TRBV6-3 with TRBJ2-5, with 14 positions matching TRBD2. In germline, CDR1 is MNHEY, CDR2 SVGEGT. The CDR3 has 18 amino acids. The V segment lost 5 bases and the J segment 2 bases; nucleotides outside the gene matches: 10.

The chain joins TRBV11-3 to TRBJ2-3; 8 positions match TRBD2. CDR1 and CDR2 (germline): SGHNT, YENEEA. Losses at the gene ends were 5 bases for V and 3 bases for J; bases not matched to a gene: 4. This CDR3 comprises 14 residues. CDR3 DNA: TGTGCCAGCAGCGCGGGACTAGGGACAGATACGCAGTATTTT. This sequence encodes CASSAGLGTDTQYF.

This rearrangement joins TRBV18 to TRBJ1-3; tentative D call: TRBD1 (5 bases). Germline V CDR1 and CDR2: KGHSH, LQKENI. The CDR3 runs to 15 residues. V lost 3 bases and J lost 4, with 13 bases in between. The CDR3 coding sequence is TGTGCCAGCTCACCTGGACAAGCGCCGGGAAACACCATATATTTT. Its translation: CASSPGQAPGNTIYF.

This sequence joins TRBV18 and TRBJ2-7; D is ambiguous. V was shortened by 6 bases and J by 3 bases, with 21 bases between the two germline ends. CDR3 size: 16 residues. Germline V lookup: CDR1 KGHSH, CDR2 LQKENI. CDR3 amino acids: CASSPGGFGIGYEQYF. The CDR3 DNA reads TGTGCCAGCTCCCCAGGCGGCTTTGGCATTGGCTACGAGCAGTACTTC.

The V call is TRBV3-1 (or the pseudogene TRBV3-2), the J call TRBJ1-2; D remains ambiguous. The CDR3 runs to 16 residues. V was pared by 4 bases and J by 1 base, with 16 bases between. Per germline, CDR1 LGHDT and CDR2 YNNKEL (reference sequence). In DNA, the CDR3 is TGTGCCAGCAGCCCCCCAGAGGGAGGGATTAACTATGGCTACACCTTC. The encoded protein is CASSPPEGGINYGYTF.

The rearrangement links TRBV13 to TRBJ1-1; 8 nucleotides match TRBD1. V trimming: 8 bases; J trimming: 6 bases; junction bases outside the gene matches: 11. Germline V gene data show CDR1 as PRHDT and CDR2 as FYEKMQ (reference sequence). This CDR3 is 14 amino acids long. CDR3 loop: CASGARGRFSEAFF. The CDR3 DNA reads TGTGCCAGCGGGGCCAGGGGGCGTTTCTCTGAAGCTTTCTTT.

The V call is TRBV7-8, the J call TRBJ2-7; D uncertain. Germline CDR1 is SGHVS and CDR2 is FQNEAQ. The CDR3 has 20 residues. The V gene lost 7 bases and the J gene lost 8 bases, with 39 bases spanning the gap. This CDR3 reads CASNTLRWRQPLSTSFQQYF. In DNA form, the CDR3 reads TGTGCCAGCAACACTCTACGGTGGCGGCAGCCGTTATCTACGAGTTTCCAGCAGTACTTC. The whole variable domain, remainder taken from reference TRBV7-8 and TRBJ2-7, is GAGVSQSPRYKVAKRGQDVALRCDPISGHVSLFWYQQALGQGPEFLTYFQNEAQLDKSGLPSDRFFAERPEGSVSTLKIQRTQQEDSAVYLCASNTLRWRQPLSTSFQQYFGPGTRLTVT.

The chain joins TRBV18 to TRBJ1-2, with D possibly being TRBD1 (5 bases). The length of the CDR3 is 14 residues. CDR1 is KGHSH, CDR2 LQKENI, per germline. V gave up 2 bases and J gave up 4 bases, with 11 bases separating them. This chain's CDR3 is CASSPDAGPYGYTF. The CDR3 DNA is TGTGCCAGCTCACCAGACGCAGGGCCCTATGGCTACACCTTC.

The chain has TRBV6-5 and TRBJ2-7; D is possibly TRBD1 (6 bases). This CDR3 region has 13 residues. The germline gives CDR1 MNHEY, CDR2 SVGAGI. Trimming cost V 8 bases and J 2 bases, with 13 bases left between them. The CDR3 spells CASHRQAPYEQYF. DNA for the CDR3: TGTGCCAGCCACCGACAGGCCCCCTACGAGCAGTACTTC.

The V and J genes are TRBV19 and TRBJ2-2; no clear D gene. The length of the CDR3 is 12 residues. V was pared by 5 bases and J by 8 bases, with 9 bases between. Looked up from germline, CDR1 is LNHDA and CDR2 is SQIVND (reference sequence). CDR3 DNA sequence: TGTGCCAGTAGTCCCGGTGCGGGGGAGCTGTTTTTT. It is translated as CASSPGAGELFF.

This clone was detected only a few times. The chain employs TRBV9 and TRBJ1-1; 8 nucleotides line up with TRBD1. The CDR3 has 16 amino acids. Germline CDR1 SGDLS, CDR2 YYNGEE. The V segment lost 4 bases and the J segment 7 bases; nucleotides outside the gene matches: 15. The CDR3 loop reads CASSPGTGRLRDEAFF. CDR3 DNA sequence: TGTGCCAGCAGCCCGGGGACAGGCCGGTTGAGGGATGAAGCTTTCTTT.

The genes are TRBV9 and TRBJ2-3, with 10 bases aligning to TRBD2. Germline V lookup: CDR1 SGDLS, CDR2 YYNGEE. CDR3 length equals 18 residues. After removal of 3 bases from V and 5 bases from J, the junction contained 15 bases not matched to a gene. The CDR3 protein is CASSAIPTPGTSEDTQYF. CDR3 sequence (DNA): TGTGCCAGCAGCGCGATACCAACTCCCGGGACTAGCGAAGATACGCAGTATTTT.

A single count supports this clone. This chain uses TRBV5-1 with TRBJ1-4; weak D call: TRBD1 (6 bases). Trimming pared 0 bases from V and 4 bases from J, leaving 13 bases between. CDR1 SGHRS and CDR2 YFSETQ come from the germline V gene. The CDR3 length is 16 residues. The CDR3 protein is CASSLESGQLNEKLFF. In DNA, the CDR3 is TGCGCCAGCAGCTTGGAATCCGGACAGCTTAATGAAAAACTGTTTTTT. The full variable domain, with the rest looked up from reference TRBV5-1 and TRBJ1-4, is KAGVTQTPRYLIKTRGQQVTLSCSPISGHRSVSWYQQTPGQGLQFLFEYFSETQRNKGNFPGRFSGRQFSNSRSEMNVSTLELGDSALYLCASSLESGQLNEKLFFGSGTQLSVL.